The 3 T cell receptor beta chains given below trace back to one sample, sequenced in a study of patients and donors after allogeneic stem cell transplantation. TCRdb re-derived calls from the RT-PCR reads in MiXCR, one entry per CDR3 protein. The sample lists around 240,000 distinct CDR3 sequences, less than 15% occurring once. What was sequenced was blood, either unsorted or a sorted T cell fraction (not recorded which). The source is a human donor who was either an allogeneic HSCT recipient or a stem cell or donor lymphocyte infusion donor (not recorded which). It is not recorded whose cells these are; they may come from a transplant donor.

The J gene is TRBJ2-3, the V gene TRBV7-3; 14 positions match TRBD2. The length of the CDR3 is 16 residues. With 3 bases clipped from V and 4 bases from J, the junction kept 3 bases outside the gene matches. Germline V gene data show CDR1 as SGHTA and CDR2 as FQGTGA. Here the CDR3 reads CASSFPTSGGADTQYF. The CDR3 bases are TGTGCCAGCAGCTTCCCGACTAGCGGGGGGGCAGATACGCAGTATTTT. Using reference TRBV7-3 and TRBJ2-3 for the parts outside the CDR3, the full variable domain is GAGVSQTPSNKVTEKGKYVELRCDPISGHTALYWYRQSLGQGPEFLIYFQGTGAADDSGLPNDRFFAVRPEGSVSTLKIQRTERGDSAVYLCASSFPTSGGADTQYFGPGTRLTVL.

This clonotype appeared a few times. The chain recombines TRBV6-5 with TRBJ1-1, with D uncertain. This CDR3 is 12 amino acids long. Trimming pared 0 bases from V and 10 bases from J, leaving 9 bases between. Per germline, CDR1 MNHEY and CDR2 SVGAGI. CDR3: CASSYSKGRAFF. CDR3 DNA sequence: TGTGCCAGCAGTTACTCTAAAGGGAGAGCTTTCTTT.

V is TRBV6-2 or TRBV6-3 and J is TRBJ2-1; TRBD2 agrees at 10 bases. V dropped 6 bases and J dropped 8; count of bases not matched to a gene: 13. The CDR3 has 16 residues. Germline assignment: CDR1 MNHEY and CDR2 SVGEGT. The CDR3 region has the DNA TGTGCCAGCAGCCCCAGCGGGGGGGCGTCGAGCGATGAGCAGTTCTTC. As protein: CASSPSGGASSDEQFF.